This T cell receptor beta chain came from a study of T cells in Graves' hyperthyroidism and ophthalmopathy. Overall study: Peripheral blood sampling occurred at initial diagnosis, before any treatment.

Based on clinical symptoms, serum thyroxine and TRAb, thyroid ultrasound and orbital computed tomography, diagnoses were reached. Many counts were recorded for this clonotype. Amplified regions were TCR beta CDR3 sequences from RNA transcripts. TCR CDR3 underwent first-round RT-PCR with the HTBI primer set. TCRdb independently ran MiXCR on the multiplex PCR reads; one entry per CDR3 protein. This sample yields 550,000 to 800,000 distinct CDR3 sequences, of which about 18% are seen a single time; around 15% belongs to the top ten. Trimming took 1 base from V and 6 from J; bases not matched to a gene: 14. The CDR3 totals 18 residues. CDR1 and CDR2 from the germline V gene are ENHRY and SYGVKD.

Sequencing used blood. This sequence joins TRBV10-3 and TRBJ2-3; 9 nucleotides agree with TRBD1. The clonotype comes from a man aged 50 to 60 with Graves' hyperthyroidism. The CDR3, as DNA: TGTGCCATCAGTGAGTTGTATTTGGACAGGGGTTTCGCGGATACGCAGTATTTT. Translating it yields CAISELYLDRGFADTQYF.